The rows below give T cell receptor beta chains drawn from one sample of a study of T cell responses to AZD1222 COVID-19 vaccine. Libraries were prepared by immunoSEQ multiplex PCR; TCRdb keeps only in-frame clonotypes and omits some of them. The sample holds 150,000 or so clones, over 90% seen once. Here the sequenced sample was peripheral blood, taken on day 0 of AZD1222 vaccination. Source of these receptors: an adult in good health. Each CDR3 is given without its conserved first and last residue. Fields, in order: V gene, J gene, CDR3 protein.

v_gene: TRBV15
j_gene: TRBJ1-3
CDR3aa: ATEDRGPLYSGNTIY

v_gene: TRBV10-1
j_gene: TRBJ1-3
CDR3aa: ASSLGTSGNTIY

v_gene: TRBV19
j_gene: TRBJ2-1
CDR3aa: ASIYRGSYNEQF

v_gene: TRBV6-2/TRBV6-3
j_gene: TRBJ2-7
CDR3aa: ASSYSLAGSYEQY

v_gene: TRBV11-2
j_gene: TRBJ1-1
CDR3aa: ASSLDWTGATEAF

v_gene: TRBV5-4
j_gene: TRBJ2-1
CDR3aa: ASSLRNEQF

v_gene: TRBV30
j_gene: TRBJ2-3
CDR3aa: AWSVGLAGRTDTQY

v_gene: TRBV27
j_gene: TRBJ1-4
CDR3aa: ASRGAGGRSNEKLF

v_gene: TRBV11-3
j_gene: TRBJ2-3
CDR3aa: ASSLDRTDTQY

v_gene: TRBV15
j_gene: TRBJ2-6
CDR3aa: ATSRYGGGANVLT

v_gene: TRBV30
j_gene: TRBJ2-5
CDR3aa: AYLSDWGGETQY

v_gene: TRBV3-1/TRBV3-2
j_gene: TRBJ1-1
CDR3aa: ASSQGATNTEAF

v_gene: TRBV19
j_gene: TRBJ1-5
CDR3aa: ASSISRDSNQPQH

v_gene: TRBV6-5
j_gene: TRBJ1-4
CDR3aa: ASTQGGGNEKLF

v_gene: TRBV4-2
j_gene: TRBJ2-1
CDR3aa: ASSPGPSGEYNEQF

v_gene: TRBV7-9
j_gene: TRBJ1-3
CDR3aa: ASSLVRGSGNTIY

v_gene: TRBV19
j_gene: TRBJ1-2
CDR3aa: ASSTGAGFHGYT

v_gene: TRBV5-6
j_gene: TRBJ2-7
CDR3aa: ASSSQPGQNYEQY

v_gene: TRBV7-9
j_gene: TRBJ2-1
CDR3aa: ASSSRLARVGTYNEQF

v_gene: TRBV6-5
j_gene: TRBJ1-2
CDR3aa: ASRGPRTDLYGYT

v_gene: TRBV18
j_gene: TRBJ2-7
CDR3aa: ASSPMGYEQY

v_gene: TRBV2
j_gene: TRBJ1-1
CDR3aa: AAGTDQPSEAF

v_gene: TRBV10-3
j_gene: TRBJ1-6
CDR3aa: AISESRAGTDSPLH

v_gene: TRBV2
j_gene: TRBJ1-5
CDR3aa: ASSGRTSGSNQPQH

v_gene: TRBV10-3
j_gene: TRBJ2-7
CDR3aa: AISGLAGGEQY

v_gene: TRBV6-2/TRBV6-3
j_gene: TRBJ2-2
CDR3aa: ASSRLDTGELF